This TCR beta chain stems from a study of CDR3 diversity in severe acne. This clonotype was observed a few times. The junction differs from germline at one of its ends, possibly a read error. TCRdb reanalysed the PCR reads using MiXCR and keeps one entry per CDR3 protein. The sample lists tens of thousands of distinct CDR3 sequences, 45% to 60% occurring once. The CDR3 runs to 13 residues. Germline V gene data show CDR1 as MGHRA and CDR2 as YSYEKL. The sequence was obtained from a male donor in good health, without acne. V gene TRBV4-1 combines with J gene TRBJ2-5; unclear D gene. Material for sequencing was blood. CDR3 coding DNA: TGTGCCAGCAGCTTAGGCAGGCAAGAGACCCAGTACTTC. It specifies CASSLGRQETQYF.